The 30 T cell receptor beta chains given below trace back to one sample, sequenced in a study of spatial heterogeneity in lung cancer. This sample's time point: sample taken at primary tumor resection. Whole RNA, which was extracted from tumor, nontumor lung tissue or frozen PBMC, was sequenced without any cell sorting. TCRdb reanalysed the 5' RACE reads using MiXCR and keeps one entry per CDR3 protein. This table holds some 10,000 distinct CDR3 sequences, approximately 15% found once. Sequences were derived from PBMCs, sampled at surgery. The receptors were gathered from a male donor with early-stage non-small cell lung cancer.

V and J are TRBV28 and TRBJ1-2, with TRBD1 as a possible D gene (5 bases). The V end was cut by 1 base, the J end by 4 bases, with 10 bases between. CDR1 and CDR2 (germline): MDHEN, SYDVKM. The CDR3 extends over 14 amino acids. CDR3 DNA sequence: TGTGCCAGCAGTTTATATCGGGGCGGCTATGGCTACACCTTC. Translating gives CASSLYRGGYGYTF.

This clonotype was counted at least ten times. The genes are TRBV20-1 and TRBJ1-4; 8 bases align to TRBD1. The CDR3 spans 17 residues. CDR1 is DFQATT and CDR2 is SNEGSKA in the germline V gene (reference sequence). With V trimmed by 1 base and J by 4 bases, 11 bases remained unmatched. Here the CDR3 reads CSARGIRGRMSNEKLFF. As DNA, the CDR3 is TGCAGTGCTAGAGGAATCAGGGGGCGCATGAGTAATGAAAAACTGTTTTTT.

The chain links TRBV19 to TRBJ2-3, with D tentatively TRBD2 (6 bases). This CDR3 is 14 amino acids long. The germline V gene has CDR1 LNHDA and CDR2 SQIVND (reference sequence). V lost 6 bases and J lost 5, with 15 bases in between. CDR3 sequence: CASSRTGVVDTQYF. The CDR3 nucleotides are TGTGCCAGTAGCCGCACGGGGGTGGTAGATACGCAGTATTTT.

This clonotype was counted at least ten times. This chain connects TRBV20-1 to TRBJ2-2; TRBD1 matches at 9 bases. The CDR3 consists of 14 residues. Germline loops: CDR1 DFQATT, CDR2 SNEGSKA (reference sequence). Trimming at V came to 1 base and at J to 10 bases, leaving 7 bases not matched to a gene. The DNA of the CDR3 is TGCAGTGCTAGAGTGACAGGGGGTGTCGCGGAGCTGTTTTTT. This sequence encodes CSARVTGGVAELFF.

This clonotype has more than one count but fewer than ten. The rearrangement links TRBV9 to TRBJ1-1; D might be TRBD1 (5 bases). The germline V and J ends were trimmed by 3 bases and 3 bases, with 12 bases remaining between them. Germline assignment: CDR1 SGDLS and CDR2 YYNGEE. The CDR3 has 14 residues. The CDR3 spells CASSARDDDTEAFF. As DNA, the CDR3 is TGTGCCAGCAGCGCCCGGGACGATGACACTGAAGCTTTCTTT.

This clonotype was counted only a few times. The gene calls are TRBV20-1 and TRBJ2-1, with 10 bases identical to TRBD2. Germline V gene data show CDR1 as DFQATT and CDR2 as SNEGSKA (reference sequence). V dropped 6 bases and J dropped 16; count of bases not matched to a gene: 9. There are 11 residues in the CDR3. The CDR3, as DNA: TGCAGTGCCCCCGGGCTAGCGGGAGATTTCTTC. This encodes CSAPGLAGDFF.

In this sample, this clonotype turned up many times. This sequence joins TRBV2 and TRBJ2-6; 8 nucleotides agree with TRBD1. This CDR3 contains 16 residues. The V gene's germline CDR1 is SNHLY and CDR2 FYNNEI. J gave up 0 bases and V 7 bases, and 5 bases lay outside the gene matches. CDR3 DNA sequence: TGTGCCAGCATAGACAGGGGATCCTCTGGGGCCAACGTCCTGACTTTC. It is translated as CASIDRGSSGANVLTF.

There are many counts of this clonotype. The chain has TRBV29-1 and TRBJ1-2; D not certain. With 3 bases removed from V and 5 bases from J, the gap between germline ends came to 10 bases. The germline V gene has CDR1 SQVTM and CDR2 ANQGSEA. The CDR3 is 12 residues long. For the CDR3, the DNA is TGCAGCGTTGAGAGAGCCTCATATGGCTACACCTTC. This sequence encodes CSVERASYGYTF.

This clonotype was observed many times. The gene calls are TRBV5-1 and TRBJ2-1; 7 nucleotides line up with TRBD2. This CDR3 region has 15 residues. V shed 0 bases, J shed 5 bases, and the junction held 5 bases outside the gene matches. In germline, CDR1 is SGHRS, CDR2 YFSETQ. The DNA for the CDR3 is TGCGCCAGCAGCTTGGTGTCTAGCGGACACAATGAGCAGTTCTTC. This sequence encodes CASSLVSSGHNEQFF.

There are many counts of this clonotype. This chain uses TRBV14 with TRBJ1-5; D gene ambiguous. This CDR3 has 19 amino acids. CDR1 is SGHDN and CDR2 is FVKESK in the germline V gene. Trimming removed 0 bases at V and 0 bases at J, with 18 bases between. CDR3 in DNA: TGTGCCAGCAGCCAAGATCTGCTCTGCCTACCGTATAGCAATCAGCCCCAGCATTTT. It is translated as CASSQDLLCLPYSNQPQHF.

This clonotype was detected a few times. This chain links TRBV6-1 with TRBJ1-2, with 7 bases lining up with TRBD1. The CDR3 sequence is 15 residues long. Germline values: CDR1 MNHNS, CDR2 SASEGT. Trimming at V came to 7 bases and at J to 4 bases, leaving 12 bases not matched to a gene. CDR3 in DNA: TGTGCCAGCACCACTAGGACAGGAACTTTCTATGGCTACACCTTC. Protein: CASTTRTGTFYGYTF.

This clonotype was observed once. It may be a read error: a sequence one base away is much more abundant. The chain is built from TRBV18 and TRBJ2-3, with 7 nucleotides matching TRBD1. V shed 8 bases and J 3 bases; nucleotides not matched to a gene: 8. In germline, CDR1 is KGHSH, CDR2 LQKENI. The CDR3 sequence is 14 residues long. CDR3 sequence: CASTSDRSTDTQYF. The CDR3 DNA follows: TGTGCCAGCACATCGGACAGGTCAACAGATACGCAGTATTTT.

The gene calls are TRBV28 and TRBJ1-2; the match to TRBD1 covers 7 bases. The V gene's germline CDR1 is MDHEN and CDR2 SYDVKM. This CDR3 is 12 amino acids long. The V segment lost 5 bases and the J segment 7 bases; nucleotides outside the gene matches: 4. This CDR3 reads CASSTGAVGYTF. The CDR3 nucleotides are TGTGCCAGCAGTACAGGGGCTGTTGGCTACACCTTC.

The gene calls are TRBV20-1 and TRBJ1-5; tentative D call: TRBD1 (6 bases). CDR3 length: 11 amino acids. Germline CDR1 reads DFQATT; CDR2 reads SNEGSKA (reference sequence). The CDR3 loop reads CIAGVGQPQHF. The CDR3 region has the DNA TGCATCGCAGGGGTTGGTCAGCCCCAGCATTTT.

This clonotype showed up just a few times. In DNA form, the CDR3 reads TGTGCCAGCAGCTCGGTACAGGGGAATCAGCCCCAGCATTTT. It encodes CASSSVQGNQPQHF. The chain employs TRBV7-9 and TRBJ1-5; 7 bases line up with TRBD1. The V and J ends lost 4 bases and 4 bases, in that order; junction bases with no gene match: 4. Per the germline V gene, CDR1 is SEHNR and CDR2 is FQNEAQ (reference sequence). The CDR3 has 14 amino acids.

By proportion, this clonotype is medium-sized. The rearrangement joins TRBV7-9 to TRBJ2-7; 7 nucleotides align to TRBD1. Germline lookup yields CDR1 SEHNR and CDR2 FQNEAQ (reference sequence). This CDR3 is 15 amino acids long. With V trimmed by 4 bases and J by 2 bases, 8 bases remained unmatched. The CDR3 region has the DNA TGTGCCAGCAGCTCAACCTGGGACAGACCCTACGAGCAGTACTTC. This sequence encodes CASSSTWDRPYEQYF.

A few counts support this clonotype. The chain carries TRBV6-5 and TRBJ2-1; D gene unclear. CDR3 length equals 13 residues. CDR1 and CDR2 from the germline V gene are MNHEY and SVGAGI. V lost 5 bases, J lost 3 bases, and 8 bases lay in between. CDR3 nucleotide sequence: TGTGCCAGCAGTAGGGTCCGCTACAATGAGCAGTTCTTC. This sequence encodes CASSRVRYNEQFF.

This clonotype has a handful of counts. The genes are TRBV11-2 and TRBJ2-1; 12 nucleotides match TRBD2. CDR3 size: 16 residues. The V and J ends lost 3 bases and 8 bases, in that order; junction bases with no gene match: 8. Germline V gene sequence: CDR1 SGHAT, CDR2 FQNNGV. CDR3 sequence (DNA): TGTGCCAGCAGCTTTTTACTAGCGGGGGGTTTCGATGAGCAGTTCTTC. Translating gives CASSFLLAGGFDEQFF.

There are many counts of this clonotype. At one end the junction does not follow the germline gene, possibly because of a read error. The V call is TRBV5-1, the J call TRBJ1-3; possibly TRBD1 for D (6 bases). CDR3 length: 17 amino acids. Germline CDR1 SGHRS, CDR2 YFSETQ. The CDR3 DNA sequence: TGCGCCAGCAGCTTACATGAGACAGGAAGGTCTGAAAACACCATATATTTT. Translating gives CASSLHETGRSENTIYF.

This clonotype appeared many times. The chain uses TRBV12-3 or TRBV12-4 and TRBJ2-7; the D gene is possibly TRBD2 (5 bases). V lost 3 bases, J lost 6 bases, and 15 bases lay in between. The CDR3 extends over 14 amino acids. The CDR3 here is CASSFSEGWFEQYF. The CDR3 DNA reads TGTGCCAGCAGTTTTTCTGAGGGCTGGTTCGAGCAGTACTTC.

Many counts were recorded for this clonotype. V is TRBV5-6 and J is TRBJ2-3; the D is unclear. Germline V CDR1 and CDR2: SGHDT, YYEEEE. Trimming shortened V by 2 bases and J by 2 bases, and 12 bases separated the two germline ends. The CDR3 is 15 residues long. The CDR3 DNA follows: TGTGCCAGCAGCTTACAGCGAGACAACACAGATACGCAGTATTTT. This encodes CASSLQRDNTDTQYF. The full variable domain, completed using reference TRBV5-6 and TRBJ2-3, is DAGVTQSPTHLIKTRGQQVTLRCSPKSGHDTVSWYQQALGQGPQFIFQYYEEEERQRGNFPDRFSGHQFPNYSSELNVNALLLGDSALYLCASSLQRDNTDTQYFGPGTRLTVL.

This clonotype was found many times. V is TRBV2 and J is TRBJ1-2, with 8 bases lining up with TRBD1. The length of the CDR3 is 15 residues. Germline trimming cut 6 bases from V and 4 bases from J; bases unmatched to any gene: 10. Looked up from germline, CDR1 is SNHLY and CDR2 is FYNNEI. The CDR3 coding sequence is TGTGCCAGCAGGGCCTATCGCGGACAGGGCTATGGCTACACCTTC. Translated, it gives CASRAYRGQGYGYTF.

This clonotype was counted once. At one of its ends the junction is not consistent with the germline gene, which may arise from a read error. The rearrangement uses TRBV3-1 and TRBJ1-2; TRBD1 matches at 8 bases. CDR1 and CDR2 from the germline V gene are LGHDT and YNNKEL (reference sequence). The CDR3 covers 15 residues. CDR3 loop: CASSQRTGWNYSYTF. The CDR3 DNA is TGTGCCAGCAGCCAAAGGACAGGGTGGAACTATAGCTACACCTTC.

This clonotype has at least ten counts. This rearrangement joins TRBV7-9 to TRBJ1-1; the D is unclear. In germline, CDR1 is SEHNR, CDR2 FQNEAQ (reference sequence). The CDR3 runs to 12 residues. Trimming took off 3 bases at V and 5 bases at J, with 7 bases between the two ends. DNA for the CDR3: TGTGCCAGCAGCTTTGGTGAGACTGAAGCTTTCTTT. Amino acid sequence: CASSFGETEAFF.

The chain uses TRBV27 and TRBJ1-6; D might be TRBD1 (6 bases). CDR1 is MNHEY and CDR2 is SMNVEV in the germline V gene (reference sequence). The germline V and J ends were trimmed by 3 bases and 7 bases, with 16 bases remaining between them. The CDR3 runs to 16 residues. CDR3 residues: CASSLLQGFSNSPLHF. CDR3 nucleotides: TGTGCCAGCAGTTTGTTGCAGGGGTTTTCCAATTCACCCCTCCACTTT.

This clonotype has at least ten counts. V gene TRBV2 combines with J gene TRBJ2-3, with 10 bases aligning to TRBD1. The ends lost 4 bases at V and 4 bases at J; junction bases unmatched: 8. The germline CDR1 and CDR2 sequences are SNHLY and FYNNEI. CDR3 length: 16 amino acids. The CDR3 DNA follows: TGTGCCAGCAGTGTAGACAGGGGGCCTGGCGCAGATACGCAGTATTTT. Translated, it gives CASSVDRGPGADTQYF.

This clonotype was observed at least ten times. The chain employs TRBV18 and TRBJ2-1; TRBD1 matches at 7 bases. This CDR3 spans 17 amino acids. The germline gives CDR1 KGHSH, CDR2 LQKENI. With V trimmed by 6 bases and J by 0 bases, 11 bases remained unmatched. The CDR3: CASSRTGRISSYNEQFF. In DNA form, the CDR3 reads TGTGCCAGCTCGAGGACAGGCCGCATAAGCTCCTACAATGAGCAGTTCTTC.

This clonotype came up a few times. The chain is built from TRBV20-1 and TRBJ2-2, with TRBD1 matching over 7 bases. Germline loops: CDR1 DFQATT, CDR2 SNEGSKA (reference sequence). The ends lost 2 bases at V and 6 bases at J; junction bases unmatched: 3. The CDR3 has 13 residues. CDR3 in amino acids: CSARRGQAGELFF. For the CDR3, the DNA is TGCAGTGCTAGAAGGGGGCAGGCCGGGGAGCTGTTTTTT.

This clonotype has just a few counts. The CDR3 sequence is CASSSPNSYGYTF. Here the CDR3 DNA reads TGTGCCAGCAGCTCACCCAACAGCTATGGCTACACCTTC. V and J are TRBV13 and TRBJ1-2; D not resolved. Germline assignment: CDR1 PRHDT and CDR2 FYEKMQ (reference sequence). The V and J ends lost 4 bases and 4 bases respectively, with 10 bases between them. This CDR3 comprises 13 residues.

J is TRBJ2-5 and V is TRBV18; TRBD2 might be the D (5 bases). Trimming shortened V by 1 base and J by 3 bases, and 6 bases separated the two germline ends. The CDR3 totals 13 residues. Per the germline V gene, CDR1 is KGHSH and CDR2 is LQKENI. For the CDR3, the DNA is TGTGCCAGCTCACCACAGGGAGAAGAGACCCAGTACTTC. Protein product: CASSPQGEETQYF.